This TCR beta chain was documented in a study of shared clonotypes between healthy human individuals. The method was immunoSEQ multiplex PCR; TCRdb's version includes in-frame clones alone and lacks a portion of them. The sample lists around 79,000 clones, over 55% occurring once. Points on this clone: Its matching antigen is unknown.

This CDR3 contains 14 residues. V shed 5 bases and J shed 2 bases, with 9 bases lying between them. Germline V lookup: CDR1 MDHEN, CDR2 SYDVKM. General study findings and limits: Naive CD4 clonotype sharing across a few donors was around 5.5%. Clonotypes shared by all four donors outscored non-shared clonotypes in generation probability. Measured sharing among donors was expected to vary with sequencing depth. As a rule, naive subsets had a larger estimated richness than memory subsets.

V usage is TRBV28 and J usage is TRBJ1-4; D unresolved. The sequence derives from a man aged 30 to 45 in good health. The sequenced sample consisted of memory CD8+ T cells sorted from blood. Noted subset: CD45RO+ cells pooled with CCR7-negative TemRA cells. The CDR3 sequence is CASSPDFTNEKLFF. In DNA form, the CDR3 reads TGTGCCAGCAGTCCGGACTTCACTAATGAAAAACTGTTTTTT.